Listed below are T cell receptor beta chains from one sample, sequenced in a study of blood T cell repertoires in COVID-19. Profiling relied on immunoSEQ multiplex PCR, and the TCRdb table lists in-frame clones only, not all of them. The sample lists tens of thousands of clones, 90% occurring once. Sequencing input: peripheral blood. The receptors stem from a woman older than 75 with acute or convalescent COVID-19. Each CDR3 is given with its conserved first and last residue. Fields, in order: V gene, J gene, clone size, D gene, CDR3 protein, CDR3 DNA. D genes are given only for firm matches. Some rows mark clone size as missing; the rest say once, few, many or name a class of expanded clone.

TRBV5-6,TRBJ2-3,NA,TRBD2,CASSLLLAGGRDTQYF,TGTGCCAGCAGCTTGTTACTAGCGGGAGGGAGAGATACGCAGTATTTT
TRBV6-6,TRBJ2-2,NA,NA,CATRGYIASGELFF,TGTGCCACCAGGGGATATATAGCGTCCGGGGAGCTGTTTTTT
TRBV6-5,TRBJ1-2,NA,TRBD1,CASSYKWDSPYGYTF,TGTGCCAGCAGTTATAAGTGGGACAGTCCTTATGGCTACACCTTC
TRBV27,TRBJ2-3,NA,NA,CASSFLRDTPYTQYF,TGTGCCAGCAGTTTCCTCCGGGACACCCCATATACGCAGTATTTT
TRBV2,TRBJ1-2,few,TRBD1,CASKEGVTGSYGYTF,TGTGCCAGCAAAGAAGGCGTGACAGGGTCCTATGGCTACACCTTC
TRBV18,TRBJ1-4,NA,TRBD1,CASSRGTGVMDFDEKLFF,TGTGCCAGCTCACGGGGGACAGGGGTTATGGACTTCGATGAAAAACTGTTTTTT
TRBV5-1,TRBJ1-1,NA,TRBD1,CASTEDPGGTEAFF,TGCGCCAGCACCGAGGATCCAGGGGGCACTGAAGCTTTCTTT
TRBV5-1,TRBJ1-2,NA,NA,CASRSSDYGYTF,TGCGCCAGCAGATCTTCTGACTATGGCTACACCTTC
TRBV3-1/TRBV3-2,TRBJ2-1,NA,TRBD2,CASSQDYPGGSSYNEQFF,TGTGCCAGCAGCCAAGATTATCCCGGGGGGAGCTCCTACAATGAGCAGTTCTTC
TRBV5-5,TRBJ1-2,once,NA,CASSPSGANYGYTF,TGTGCCAGCAGCCCCTCGGGGGCTAACTATGGCTACACCTTC
TRBV28,TRBJ1-2,NA,TRBD1,CASSLSDRARGYTF,TGTGCCAGCAGTTTATCGGACAGGGCGCGGGGCTACACCTTC
TRBV4-1,TRBJ2-6,NA,NA,CASSQDAPASGANVLTF,TGCGCCAGCAGCCAAGATGCCCCAGCGTCTGGGGCCAACGTCCTGACTTTC
TRBV10-1,TRBJ2-3,NA,TRBD2,CASSRTSGSTDTQYF,TGCGCCAGCAGTCGGACTAGCGGGAGTACAGATACGCAGTATTTT
TRBV2,TRBJ1-1,NA,TRBD1,CASSGQGGDTEAFF,TGTGCCAGCAGTGGACAGGGCGGGGACACTGAAGCTTTCTTT
TRBV2,TRBJ1-6,few,NA,CASGTGASYNSPLHF,TGTGCCAGCGGGACTGGGGCGTCCTATAATTCACCCCTCCACTTT
TRBV5-1,TRBJ1-2,NA,TRBD1,CASSLAGGGYGYTF,TGCGCCAGCAGCTTGGCAGGGGGCGGCTATGGCTACACCTTC
TRBV19,TRBJ1-4,NA,TRBD1,CASSSSGTGREKLFF,TGTGCCAGTAGTAGTTCGGGGACAGGGCGAGAAAAACTGTTTTTT
TRBV5-1,TRBJ2-5,NA,TRBD2,CASSLELAISRTQYF,TGCGCCAGCAGCTTGGAACTAGCGATCAGCAGGACCCAGTACTTC
TRBV4-1,TRBJ1-1,NA,NA,CASSQESQINTEAFF,TGCGCCAGCAGCCAAGAAAGTCAGATTAACACTGAAGCTTTCTTT
TRBV7-2,TRBJ1-2,NA,NA,CASSRNGGGSYGYTF,TGTGCCAGCAGCCGGAACGGGGGGGGGAGCTATGGCTACACCTTC
TRBV2,TRBJ2-7,NA,NA,CASQTVEQYF,TGTGCCAGCCAGACAGTCGAGCAGTACTTC